These T cell receptor beta chains were read from a single sample in a study of vaccination and CD4 T cells after COVID-19. The antigens these receptors bind are not known. In TCRdb, the PCR reads were re-called with MiXCR into one record per CDR3 protein. The sample lists about 14,000 distinct CDR3 sequences, roughly 55% occurring once. Sequenced material: CD4+ T cells from blood, cultured in vitro. These receptors all stem from a human donor who had recovered from COVID-19. Both conserved end residues are part of each CDR3. The D gene is left open where the match is weak. A row's size may be missing; if present it is once, few, many or a size class.

clone_size j_call d_call v_call cdr3_nt cdr3_aa
NA TRBJ2-5 TRBD2 TRBV20-1 TGCAGTGCGAAAGGGATCGGACTAGCGCAAGAGACCCAGTACTTC CSAKGIGLAQETQYF
NA TRBJ2-7 TRBD2 TRBV19 TGTGCCAGTAGGGCGGGAGACGAGCAGTACTTC CASRAGDEQYF
few TRBJ1-1 NA TRBV19 TGTGCCAGTAGTATGACAGCCCAGTCCACTGAAGCTTTCTTT CASSMTAQSTEAFF
NA TRBJ2-5 TRBD2 TRBV29-1 TGCAGCGTTGAAAGTTTCCCTAGCGGGAGTGAGACCCAGTACTTC CSVESFPSGSETQYF
NA TRBJ2-5 NA TRBV20-1 TGCAGTGCTAAAGCTAGGGGCCAAGAGACCCAGTACTTC CSAKARGQETQYF
once TRBJ1-6 NA TRBV20-1 TGCAGTACGGCTGGGACACACTCACCCTCCGTAATCTTT CSTAGTHSPSVIF
few TRBJ2-7 NA TRBV7-8 TGTGCCAGCAGCTTATCTGGGTGGATTAGGTCCTCCTACGAGCAGTACTTC CASSLSGWIRSSYEQYF
NA TRBJ2-7 NA TRBV7-8 TGTGCCAGCAGCTTTAAAACAGATTCCTACGAGCAGTACTTC CASSFKTDSYEQYF
NA TRBJ2-7 TRBD1 TRBV19 TGTGCCAGTAGTGCAATGACAGGGTCACCCTACGAGCAGTACTTC CASSAMTGSPYEQYF
NA TRBJ1-6 NA TRBV2 TGTGCCAGCACCCAGGGGCAGCCCCGGAATTCACCCCTCCACTTT CASTQGQPRNSPLHF
NA TRBJ2-7 TRBD1 TRBV27 TGTGCCAGCAGTTACAACAGGGGGCTCCACGAGCAGTACTTC CASSYNRGLHEQYF
NA TRBJ2-1 NA TRBV7-3 TGTGCCAGCAGCTTAACCGTGGACTTCCCCTACAATGAGCAGTTCTTC CASSLTVDFPYNEQFF
NA TRBJ2-1 TRBD2 TRBV20-1 TGCAGTGCTCTTACCCGACACGGGGGTAGCGGGAGATCCTACAATGAGCAGTTCTTC CSALTRHGGSGRSYNEQFF
NA TRBJ2-1 NA TRBV30 TGTGCCTGTTCTAGGCGAAATGAGCAGTTCTTC CACSRRNEQFF
NA TRBJ2-5 NA TRBV20-1 TGCAGTGCTAGGCACCCGGAAGAGACCCAGTACTTC CSARHPEETQYF
NA TRBJ2-7 TRBD2 TRBV28 TGTGCCAGCAGTTTTTCGTTGGGGACTAGCGGGAGAGTAAGCTACGAGCAGTACTTC CASSFSLGTSGRVSYEQYF
few TRBJ2-1 NA TRBV7-9 TGTGCCAGCAGCTCCAGGGTTTGGGGGAATGAGCAGTTCTTC CASSSRVWGNEQFF
NA TRBJ2-6 TRBD2 TRBV7-6 TGTGCCAGCAGCTCGGGACTAGCGGTCGGGGCCAACGTCCTGACTTTC CASSSGLAVGANVLTF
few TRBJ2-3 NA TRBV10-3 TGTGCCATAGAACCGGGACAAGACACAGATACGCAGTATTTT CAIEPGQDTDTQYF
NA TRBJ1-1 NA TRBV6-5 TGTGCCAGCAGTTACTCGGAGGCAGGGTACACTGAAGCTTTCTTT CASSYSEAGYTEAFF
NA TRBJ2-5 TRBD2 TRBV27 TGTGCCAGCAGTTTTGGCGGGGGAGAGACCCAGTACTTC CASSFGGGETQYF
NA TRBJ2-5 TRBD2 TRBV19 TGTGCCAGTATGTCTCGAGGGACTATGGAGACCCAGTACTTC CASMSRGTMETQYF
NA TRBJ1-1 TRBD1 TRBV30 TGTGCCTGGAGTATACCAAACAGGGGTGTCACTGAAGCTTTCTTT CAWSIPNRGVTEAFF
NA TRBJ1-3 TRBD1 TRBV6-1 TGTGCCAGCAGTGAATACAGGGGGGGAAACACCATATATTTT CASSEYRGGNTIYF
NA TRBJ2-5 NA TRBV5-1 TGCGCCAGCAGCTTGGGCCAGGGGTACGAGACCCAGTACTTC CASSLGQGYETQYF
few TRBJ1-2 NA TRBV27 TGTGCCAGCAGTAAAAGGGACCGGGGAAGCGGCTACACCTTC CASSKRDRGSGYTF
NA TRBJ2-5 NA TRBV12-3/TRBV12-4 TGTGCCAGCAGTTTGCTGTTGAGCACCAAGTACCAAGAGACCCAGTACTTC CASSLLLSTKYQETQYF
once TRBJ2-5 NA TRBV20-1 TGCAGTGCTAGACAGATCCAAGAGACCCAGTACTTC CSARQIQETQYF
once TRBJ2-7 TRBD2 TRBV28 TGTGCCAGCAGTCCCGTACTAGCGGGAGACTCCTACGAGCAGTACTTC CASSPVLAGDSYEQYF
NA TRBJ2-5 NA TRBV5-5 TGTGCCAGCAGCTTTAGTGGTCAGACCCAGTACTTC CASSFSGQTQYF
NA TRBJ2-6 NA TRBV28 TGTGCCAGCAACCAACAGCCCAGCATCTCTGGGGCCAACGTCCTGACTTTC CASNQQPSISGANVLTF
few TRBJ2-7 TRBD2 TRBV28 TGTGCCAGCAGTTCACCGGGACTAGCGGGGACCTACGAGCAGTACTTC CASSSPGLAGTYEQYF
once TRBJ2-7 NA TRBV28 TGTGCCAGCAGTTATGTAAATTCGGGGGAGCAGTACTTC CASSYVNSGEQYF
NA TRBJ2-3 NA TRBV29-1 TGCAGCGTTGAAAACACAGATACGCAGTATTTT CSVENTDTQYF
NA TRBJ2-7 NA TRBV11-2 TGTGCCAGCAGCTTAGGTCCAGGGTCCTACGAGCAGTACTTC CASSLGPGSYEQYF
NA TRBJ2-3 TRBD1 TRBV25-1 TGTGCCAGCAGTGAACAGGGGGCGAAGTTAGATACGCAGTATTTT CASSEQGAKLDTQYF
once TRBJ2-1 TRBD2 TRBV7-9 TGTGCCAGCAGCCGGCCGGGACTAGCGGGAGGCGAGCAGTTCTTC CASSRPGLAGGEQFF
NA TRBJ2-7 TRBD1 TRBV11-2 TGTGCCAGCAGCATTGGACAGGGCCCCTACGAGCAGTACTTC CASSIGQGPYEQYF
few TRBJ2-5 NA TRBV7-3 TGTGCCAGCAGCGTAGGACAATCGGGGACCCAGTACTTC CASSVGQSGTQYF
once TRBJ1-5 NA TRBV18 TGTGCCAGCTCACCTGGACGGAATCAGCCCCAGCATTTT CASSPGRNQPQHF
NA TRBJ2-2 TRBD2 TRBV7-3 TGTGCCAGCAGCCGGACTAGCGGGGGTGGGTCCACCGGGGAGCTGTTTTTT CASSRTSGGGSTGELFF
once TRBJ1-6 NA TRBV6-5 TGTGCCAGCAGTTACCGGGATTCCGTGTGGGCCCTCCACTTT CASSYRDSVWALHF
NA TRBJ2-1 TRBD2 TRBV28 TGTGCCAGCTCACTAGCGGGAGCGGTCTACAATGAGCAGTTCTTC CASSLAGAVYNEQFF